This TCR beta chain was documented in a study of blood T cell repertoires in COVID-19 (TCRdb year 2020). About the full investigation: Samples covering the acute and convalescent phases of COVID-19 were provided by collaborators in the United States, Italy and Spain. The repertoires were released in a freely available public database meant as a resource for research on the immune response to SARS-CoV-2. Where HLA class I and class II types were available, the types were taken from metadata supplied by the sample provider, not from assay-based typing. The material from the prospective study consisted of cDNA or gDNA derived from T cells, B-cell-depleted T cells, or PBMCs. A de-identified subject ID, COVID-19 status, age in years and sex were almost always included in the sample metadata. Deeply sampled blood TCRbeta repertoires from subjects exposed to, actively infected with, or recovered from COVID-19 were included in the dataset. The samples were drawn from the first 160 participants of the ongoing ImmuneRACE study and from 1,200 or so subjects provided by 6 global collaborators.

The paper's findings and limits, for the study overall: Clinical and demographic metadata were provided uncurated, with the amount varying by source and participant.

Measured from the cysteine to the phenylalanine, the CDR3 is 13 residues long. The DNA shown is the 39-base CDR3, in frame from base 1. V loses 6 bases, J loses 8 bases, and the germline ends lie 19 bases apart. The germline V gene supplies CDR1 SQVTM and CDR2 ANQGSEA. TCRbeta CDR3 regions were amplified from genomic DNA by means of the immunoSEQ Assay, a bias-controlled multiplex PCR. Per the authors' processing: Nucleated cell counts per sample were estimated from amplification of reference gene primers within the assay. To quantify the absolute abundance of each unique TCRbeta CDR3 rearrangement, sequence reads were collapsed and filtered. Productive Simpson clonality was computed per sample as the square root of Simpson's diversity index over productive rearrangements. TCRdb stores this immuneACCESS table with in-frame sequences only. Part of the clones is absent; in the studies checked, under half of the shortfall reflects unresolved V genes, and no reason is known for the rest. The DNA was the basis for D and trimming; V, J and clone size are from that table. The sample profile shows about 110,000 clones; roughly nine tenths of them were found once. Together, the top ten hold 4.9% of the sample.

Each collaborating institution followed its own protocols to collect whole blood in K2EDTA tubes. For TCRbeta analysis, collaborator samples were shipped as frozen whole blood, as isolated PBMCs, or as DNA extracted from either sample type. In regard to this clone: Which antigen it targets is not known. The input lacks base qualities; no much larger clone sits a single base away.

The chain uses TRBV29-1 and TRBJ1-1, with the D segment identity uncertain. The origin of this receptor is a man aged 40-50 years with active or convalescent COVID-19. Sequenced material: peripheral blood. The nucleotides read TGCAGCGTGGATAGGGAGGGTAGGATGGAAGCTTTCTTT. Translation gives CSVDREGRMEAFF.